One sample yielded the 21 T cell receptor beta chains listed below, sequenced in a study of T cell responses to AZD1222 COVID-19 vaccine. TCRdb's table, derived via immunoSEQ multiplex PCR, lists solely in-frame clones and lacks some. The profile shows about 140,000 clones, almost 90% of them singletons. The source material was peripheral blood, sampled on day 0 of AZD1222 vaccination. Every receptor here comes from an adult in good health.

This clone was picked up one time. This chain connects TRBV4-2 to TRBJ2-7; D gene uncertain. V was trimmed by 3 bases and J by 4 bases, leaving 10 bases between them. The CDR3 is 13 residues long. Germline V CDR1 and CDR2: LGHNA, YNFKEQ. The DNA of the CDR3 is TGTGCCAGCAGCCAGTTCCTAGGGTACGAGCAGTACTTC. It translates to CASSQFLGYEQYF.

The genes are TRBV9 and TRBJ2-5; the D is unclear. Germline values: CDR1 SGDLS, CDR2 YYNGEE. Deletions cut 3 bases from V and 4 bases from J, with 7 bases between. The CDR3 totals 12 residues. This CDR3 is CASSASGETQYF. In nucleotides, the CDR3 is TGTGCCAGCAGCGCGTCAGGAGAGACCCAGTACTTC.

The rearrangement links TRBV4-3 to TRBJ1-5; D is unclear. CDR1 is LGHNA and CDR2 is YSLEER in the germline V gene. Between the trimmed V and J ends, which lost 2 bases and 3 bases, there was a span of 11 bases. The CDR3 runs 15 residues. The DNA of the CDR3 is TGCGCCAGCAGCCAATCCACGGTCCTCAATCAGCCCCAGCATTTT. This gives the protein CASSQSTVLNQPQHF.

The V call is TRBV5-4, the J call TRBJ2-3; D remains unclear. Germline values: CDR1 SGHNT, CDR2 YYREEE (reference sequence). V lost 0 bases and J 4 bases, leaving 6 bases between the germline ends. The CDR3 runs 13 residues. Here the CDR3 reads CASSLDQADTQYF. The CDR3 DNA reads TGTGCCAGCAGCTTGGATCAGGCAGATACGCAGTATTTT.

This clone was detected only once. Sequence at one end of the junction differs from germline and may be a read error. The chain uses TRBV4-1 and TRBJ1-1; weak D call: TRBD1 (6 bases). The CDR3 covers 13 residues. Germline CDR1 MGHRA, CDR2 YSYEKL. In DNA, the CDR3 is TGCGCCAGCAGTCAAGGAAGGGACATTGAAGCTTTCTTT. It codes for CASSQGRDIEAFF.

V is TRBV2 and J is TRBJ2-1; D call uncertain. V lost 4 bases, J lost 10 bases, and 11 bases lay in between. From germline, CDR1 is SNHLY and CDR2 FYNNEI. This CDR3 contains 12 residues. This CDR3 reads CASSGSVREQFF. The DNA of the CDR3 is TGTGCCAGCAGTGGGAGCGTTCGGGAGCAGTTCTTC.

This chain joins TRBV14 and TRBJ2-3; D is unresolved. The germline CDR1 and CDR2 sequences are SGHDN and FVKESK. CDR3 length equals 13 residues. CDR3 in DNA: TGTGCAAACTGTCCAGGTCACACAGATACGCAGTATTTT. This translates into CANCPGHTDTQYF. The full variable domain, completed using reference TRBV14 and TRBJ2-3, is EAGVTQFPSHSVIEKGQTVTLRCDPISGHDNLYWYRRVMGKEIKFLLHFVKESKQDESGMPNNRFLAERTGGTYSTLKVQPAELEDSGVYFCANCPGHTDTQYFGPGTRLTVL.

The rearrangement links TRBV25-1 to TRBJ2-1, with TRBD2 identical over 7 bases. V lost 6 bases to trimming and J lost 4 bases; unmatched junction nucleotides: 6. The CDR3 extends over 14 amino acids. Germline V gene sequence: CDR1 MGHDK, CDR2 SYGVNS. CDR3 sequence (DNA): TGTGCCAGCAGGGTGGGAGGGCCGTACAATGAGCAGTTCTTC. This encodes CASRVGGPYNEQFF.

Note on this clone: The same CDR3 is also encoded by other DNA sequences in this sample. CDR3 amino acids: CASSITGYGYTF. DNA for the CDR3: TGTGCCAGTAGTATAACCGGGTATGGCTACACCTTC. The chain employs TRBV19 and TRBJ1-2; D unclear. Germline CDR1 reads LNHDA; CDR2 reads SQIVND (reference sequence). Trimming took off 2 bases at V and 5 bases at J, with 6 bases between the two ends. The CDR3 spans 12 residues.

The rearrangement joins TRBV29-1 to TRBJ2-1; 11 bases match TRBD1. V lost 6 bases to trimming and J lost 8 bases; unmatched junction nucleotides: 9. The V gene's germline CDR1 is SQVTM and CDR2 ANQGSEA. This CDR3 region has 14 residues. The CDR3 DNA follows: TGCAGCGTCGACGGGACAGGGGGGTTGGATGAGCAGTTCTTC. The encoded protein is CSVDGTGGLDEQFF.

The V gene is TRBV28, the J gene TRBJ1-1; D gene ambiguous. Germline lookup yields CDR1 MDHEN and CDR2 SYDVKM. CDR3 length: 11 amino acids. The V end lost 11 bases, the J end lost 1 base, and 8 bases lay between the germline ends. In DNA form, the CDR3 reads TGTGCCGCCGGAACGAACACTGAAGCTTTCTTT. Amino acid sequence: CAAGTNTEAFF.

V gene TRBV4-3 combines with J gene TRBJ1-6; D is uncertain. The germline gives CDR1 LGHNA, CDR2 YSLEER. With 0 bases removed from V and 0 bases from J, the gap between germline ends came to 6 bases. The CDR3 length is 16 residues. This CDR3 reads CASSQDVSSYNSPLHF. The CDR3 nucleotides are TGCGCCAGCAGCCAAGATGTGAGCTCCTATAATTCACCCCTCCACTTT.

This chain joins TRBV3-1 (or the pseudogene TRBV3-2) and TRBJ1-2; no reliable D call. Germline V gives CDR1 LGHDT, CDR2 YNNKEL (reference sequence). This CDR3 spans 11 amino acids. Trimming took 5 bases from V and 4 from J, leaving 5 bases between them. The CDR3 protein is CASSTAYGYTF. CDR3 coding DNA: TGTGCCAGCAGCACTGCCTATGGCTACACCTTC.

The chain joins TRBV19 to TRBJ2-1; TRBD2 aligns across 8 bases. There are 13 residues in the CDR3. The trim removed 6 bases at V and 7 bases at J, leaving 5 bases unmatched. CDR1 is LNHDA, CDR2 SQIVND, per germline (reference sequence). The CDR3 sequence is CASRPVAGNEQFF. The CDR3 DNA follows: TGTGCCAGTAGACCCGTAGCGGGAAATGAGCAGTTCTTC. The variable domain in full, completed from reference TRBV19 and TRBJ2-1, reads DGGITQSPKYLFRKEGQNVTLSCEQNLNHDAMYWYRQDPGQGLRLIYYSQIVNDFQKGDIAEGYSVSREKKESFPLTVTSAQKNPTAFYLCASRPVAGNEQFFGPGTRLTVL.

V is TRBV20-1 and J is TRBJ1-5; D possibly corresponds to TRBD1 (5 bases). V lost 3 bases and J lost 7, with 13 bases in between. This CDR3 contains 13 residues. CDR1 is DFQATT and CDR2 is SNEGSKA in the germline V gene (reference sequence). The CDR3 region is CSASRDEGQPQHF. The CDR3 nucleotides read TGCAGTGCTAGTCGTGATGAGGGGCAGCCCCAGCATTTT.

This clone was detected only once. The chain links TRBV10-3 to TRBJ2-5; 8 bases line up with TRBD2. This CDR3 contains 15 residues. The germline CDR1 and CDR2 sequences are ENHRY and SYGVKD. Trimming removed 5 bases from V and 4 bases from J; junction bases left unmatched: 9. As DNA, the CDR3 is TGTGCCATCAGTCATCCTGCGGGGGGAGGAGAGACCCAGTACTTC. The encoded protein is CAISHPAGGGETQYF.

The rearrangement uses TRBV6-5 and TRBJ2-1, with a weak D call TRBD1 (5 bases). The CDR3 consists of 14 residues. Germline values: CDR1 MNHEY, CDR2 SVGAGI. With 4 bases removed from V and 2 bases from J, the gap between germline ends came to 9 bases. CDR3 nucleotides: TGTGCCAGCAGTTCCCAGGGCGCCTACAATGAGCAGTTCTTC. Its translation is CASSSQGAYNEQFF.

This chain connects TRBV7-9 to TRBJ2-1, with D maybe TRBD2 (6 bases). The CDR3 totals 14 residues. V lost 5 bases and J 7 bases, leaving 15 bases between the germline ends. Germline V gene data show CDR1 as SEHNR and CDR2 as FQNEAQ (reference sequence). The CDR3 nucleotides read TGTGCCAGCAGCCCTCTAGCGTCTAGTAATGAGCAGTTCTTC. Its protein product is CASSPLASSNEQFF.

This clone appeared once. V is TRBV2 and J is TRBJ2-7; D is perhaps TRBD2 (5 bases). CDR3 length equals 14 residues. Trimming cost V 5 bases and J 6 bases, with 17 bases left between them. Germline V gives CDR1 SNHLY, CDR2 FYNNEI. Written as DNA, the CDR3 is TGTGCCAGCAGTCCAGAAGAGGGAATGGTCGAGCAGTACTTC. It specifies CASSPEEGMVEQYF.

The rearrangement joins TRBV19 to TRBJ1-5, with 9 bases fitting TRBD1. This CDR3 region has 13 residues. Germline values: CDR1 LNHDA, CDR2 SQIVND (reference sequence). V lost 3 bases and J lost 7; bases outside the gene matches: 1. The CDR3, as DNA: TGTGCCAGTAGTATTGGACAGGGGCAGCCCCAGCATTTT. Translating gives CASSIGQGQPQHF.

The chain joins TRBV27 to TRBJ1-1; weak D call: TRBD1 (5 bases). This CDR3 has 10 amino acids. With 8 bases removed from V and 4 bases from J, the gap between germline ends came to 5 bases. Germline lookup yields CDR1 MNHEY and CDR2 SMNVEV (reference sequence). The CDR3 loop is CASGGTEAFF. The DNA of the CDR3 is TGTGCCAGCGGGGGCACTGAAGCTTTCTTT.